These 7 T cell receptor beta chains came from one sample sequenced in a study of preoperative IRX-2 immunotherapy in early breast cancer. The table came from immunoSEQ multiplex PCR; TCRdb's copy has only in-frame clones and leaves some out. The sample shows tens of thousands of clones, 65% to 85% of them seen only once. Sample treatment: preoperative locoregional IRX-2 cytokine immunotherapy. This specimen was acquired from a patient treated with IRX-2 immunotherapy. The source of these receptors is a human donor with breast cancer.

The chain couples TRBV7-6 to TRBJ2-2; the match to TRBD1 covers 8 bases. J lost 4 bases, V lost 2 bases, and 0 bases had no gene match. CDR1 SGHVS and CDR2 FNYEAQ come from the germline V gene. The CDR3 runs 14 residues. CDR3 sequence reads: CASSLTGGTGELFF. The CDR3 DNA reads as TGTGCCAGCAGCTTAACAGGGGGCACCGGGGAGCTGTTTTTT.

This chain uses TRBV6-8 with TRBJ1-5; the match to TRBD1 covers 9 bases. The trim removed 5 bases at V and 7 bases at J, leaving 15 bases unmatched. The CDR3 covers 17 residues. Germline CDR1 and CDR2: MNHGY and SAAAGT. The CDR3 nucleotides read TGTGCCAGCAGTAAACAAGCGGGACAGGGAGTGAGACAGCCCCAGCATTTT. Translation gives CASSKQAGQGVRQPQHF.

The chain is built from TRBV30 and TRBJ2-7; 7 bases are shared with TRBD1. Germline V gene data show CDR1 as GTSNPN and CDR2 as SVGIG (reference sequence). The CDR3 has 13 amino acids. V shed 4 bases, J shed 0 bases, and the junction held 3 bases outside the gene matches. The CDR3 coding sequence is TGTGCCTGGACACGGGACAGCTCCTACGAGCAGTACTTC. Translation: CAWTRDSSYEQYF.

The rearrangement joins TRBV10-3 to TRBJ1-5, with D hard to call. V lost 2 bases and J lost 6, with 8 bases in between. This CDR3 spans 13 amino acids. Germline V lookup: CDR1 ENHRY, CDR2 SYGVKD. CDR3 in amino acids: CAISEGRAQPQHF. CDR3 nucleotides: TGTGCCATCAGTGAGGGCAGAGCTCAGCCCCAGCATTTT.

The chain couples TRBV28 to TRBJ2-2, with D unclear. Trimming pared 6 bases from V and 3 bases from J, leaving 8 bases between. The germline CDR1 and CDR2 sequences are MDHEN and SYDVKM. This CDR3 region has 13 residues. CDR3 in DNA: TGTGCCAGCAGCTATGGGGACACCGGGGAGCTGTTTTTT. Its protein product is CASSYGDTGELFF.

V is TRBV6-8 and J is TRBJ2-1, with D uncertain. The V gene's germline CDR1 is MNHGY and CDR2 SAAAGT. The CDR3 covers 16 residues. V lost 5 bases, J lost 0 bases, and 14 bases lay in between. CDR3 bases: TGTGCCAGCAGTCAATACTTCCGGAGCTCCTACAATGAGCAGTTCTTC. It yields the protein CASSQYFRSSYNEQFF.

This clone was recorded a few times. V and J are TRBV11-3 and TRBJ1-3; D gene ambiguous. Germline-derived CDR1 and CDR2 are SGHNT and YENEEA. The V end lost 5 bases, the J end lost 0 bases, and 14 bases lay between the germline ends. The CDR3 has 16 residues. This CDR3 reads CASSTQAPGSGNTIYF. The CDR3 region has the DNA TGTGCCAGCAGCACGCAGGCCCCCGGCTCTGGAAACACCATATATTTT.